Below, 3 T cell receptor beta chains from the same sample are listed, as sequenced in a study of TIL therapy for anti-PD-1-resistant metastatic lung cancer. This was the immunoSEQ v3 assay. Some clones are missing from TCRdb's copy, which holds only in-frame ones; the method was immunoSEQ multiplex PCR. The profile shows 55,000 to 65,000 clones, about 70% of them singletons. Time point: pre-treatment sample, taken before nivolumab and TIL therapy. The sample was blood, taken at baseline. The source of these receptors is a person between 25 and 79 years old with non-small cell lung cancer.

The chain carries TRBV18 and TRBJ2-1; D might be TRBD2 (5 bases). Germline V gene data show CDR1 as KGHSH and CDR2 as LQKENI. The V gene lost 3 bases and the J gene lost 7 bases, with 10 bases spanning the gap. This CDR3 has 13 residues. DNA of the CDR3: TGTGCCAGCTCACCTTCTACTAGGAATGAGCAGTTCTTC. As protein: CASSPSTRNEQFF.

The V and J genes are TRBV20-1 and TRBJ2-5, with TRBD2 as a possible D gene (5 bases). Trimming pared 3 bases from V and 7 bases from J, leaving 9 bases between. Germline loops: CDR1 DFQATT, CDR2 SNEGSKA (reference sequence). This CDR3 comprises 11 residues. As DNA, the CDR3 is TGCAGTGCTAGCGGCGAGGGGACCCAGTACTTC. Translated: CSASGEGTQYF.

The chain couples TRBV5-4 to TRBJ2-7, with D perhaps TRBD2 (7 bases). V was shortened by 0 bases and J by 7 bases, with 14 bases between the two germline ends. CDR1 and CDR2 (germline): SGHNT, YYREEE (reference sequence). The CDR3 consists of 14 residues. DNA of the CDR3: TGTGCCAGCAGCTTGGCTAGGGGGGGTTTTGAGCAGTACTTC. Its translation: CASSLARGGFEQYF.